A single T cell receptor (beta chain) is shown here with its context. This specimen comes from a study of shared clonotypes between healthy human individuals. Assay: immunoSEQ multiplex PCR; the TCRdb copy retains only in-frame clones and omits some. This sample has approximately 98,000 clones, with 68% found just once. The V gene end was trimmed by 3 bases and the J gene end by 0 bases; junction bases not matched to a gene: 3. Germline values: CDR1 SEHNR, CDR2 FQNEAQ (reference sequence). CDR3 size: 16 residues. This sequence was found in a woman aged 25 to 39 in good health. Sequenced: memory CD8+ T cells sorted from blood. Specified subset: CD45RO+ cells pooled with CCR7-negative TemRA cells. This sequence joins TRBV7-9 and TRBJ2-1; 9 nucleotides match TRBD2. This chain's CDR3 is CASSLPSGNSYNEQFF. The DNA for the CDR3 is TGTGCCAGCAGCTTGCCTAGCGGGAACTCCTACAATGAGCAGTTCTTC. The variable domain in full, with the rest retrieved from reference TRBV7-9 and TRBJ2-1, is DTGVSQNPRHKITKRGQNVTFRCDPISEHNRLYWYRQTLGQGPEFLTYFQNEAQLEKSRLLSDRFSAERPKGSFSTLEIQRTEQGDSAMYLCASSLPSGNSYNEQFFGPGTRLTVL.